This T cell receptor beta chain was recovered during a study of blood T cells in healthy people across ages. Study outcomes and limitations: Among T cells, TCR beta diversity per million cells dropped roughly linearly as age rose.

Together with a sample-barcoded 5' primer, a J-beta primer mix was included in a second PCR lasting roughly 6 to 12 cycles. MiXCR, run by TCRdb on the 5' RACE reads, gives a single entry per CDR3 protein. The table includes 750,000 to 950,000 distinct CDR3 sequences, 25% to 30% detected once. Germline assignment: CDR1 MNHNY and CDR2 SVGAGI (reference sequence). V trimming: 4 bases; J trimming: 6 bases; junction bases outside the gene matches: 8. There are 15 residues in the CDR3. This clonotype was recorded at least ten times. Its antigen remains unknown. This same sample was also taken into another study, of T cells of mothers and their children. From that report: Nine systemically healthy Caucasian donors: three mothers, six children. All extracted RNA went into cDNA synthesis, around 1.6 ug per 15 ul. For each mother, over 8 million TCR beta CDR3 reads were obtained, and for each child, roughly 3.3 million.

The rearrangement joins TRBV6-6 to TRBJ2-5, with 10 bases that match TRBD2. This TCR came from a boy younger than 18 in good health. Sequencing was carried out using blood. CDR3 in DNA: TGTGCCAGCAGTTCTAACCCGGGACTAGCGAAGACCCAGTACTTC. Translated: CASSSNPGLAKTQYF.